This T cell receptor beta chain was sequenced during a study of T cells in Graves' hyperthyroidism and ophthalmopathy. Study-wide background: Once the initial diagnosis was made, peripheral blood was obtained before any treatment.

Losses at the gene ends were 5 bases for V and 4 bases for J; bases not matched to a gene: 4. The germline V gene encodes CDR1 ENHRY and CDR2 SYGVKD. This CDR3 is built from 15 residues. Amplification of TCR beta CDR3 regions used RNA as the template. The HTBI primer set was used in a first-round RT-PCR of the TCR CDR3. TCRdb called the multiplex PCR reads again in MiXCR, with one record for every CDR3 protein. This table has a few hundred thousand distinct CDR3 sequences, 20% to 25% appearing once. Stable disease denoted Graves' hyperthyroidism without ophthalmopathy progression within 18 months. Subjects aged 18 to 65 presented with newly diagnosed hyperthyroidism of less than 2 months' duration. Not enrolled were patients with uncontrolled infection, other autoimmune disease, pregnancy or lactation.

This receptor was identified in a man aged 45-65 years with Graves' hyperthyroidism. The chain employs TRBV10-3 and TRBJ1-5, with 11 nucleotides matching TRBD1. Sequenced sample: blood. The CDR3 loop is CAISPGQGGNQPQHF. CDR3 DNA: TGTGCCATCAGTCCGGGACAGGGGGGGAATCAGCCCCAGCATTTT.